The clone carrying this TCR beta chain was detected ten times or more. TCRdb fed the reads into MiXCR, producing one record per CDR3 protein. This table holds over 10,000 distinct CDR3 sequences, approximately 18% found once. Germline loops: CDR1 MNHEY, CDR2 SMNVEV (reference sequence). The CDR3 contains 15 residues. V dropped 5 bases and J dropped 4 bases, with 14 bases sitting between them. This sample is part of a study of liver allograft versus peripheral blood T cells. Study context: Transplanted-liver T cell receptor repertoires were compared with recipients' peripheral blood repertoires.

V gene TRBV27 combines with J gene TRBJ2-2, with D perhaps matching TRBD1 (6 bases). This sequence originates from a human patient who had a liver transplant. The T cells may come from the graft donor. The CDR3 spells CASSGQGLSTGELFF. DNA for the CDR3: TGTGCCAGCAGTGGGCAGGGGCTCAGCACCGGGGAGCTGTTTTTT.